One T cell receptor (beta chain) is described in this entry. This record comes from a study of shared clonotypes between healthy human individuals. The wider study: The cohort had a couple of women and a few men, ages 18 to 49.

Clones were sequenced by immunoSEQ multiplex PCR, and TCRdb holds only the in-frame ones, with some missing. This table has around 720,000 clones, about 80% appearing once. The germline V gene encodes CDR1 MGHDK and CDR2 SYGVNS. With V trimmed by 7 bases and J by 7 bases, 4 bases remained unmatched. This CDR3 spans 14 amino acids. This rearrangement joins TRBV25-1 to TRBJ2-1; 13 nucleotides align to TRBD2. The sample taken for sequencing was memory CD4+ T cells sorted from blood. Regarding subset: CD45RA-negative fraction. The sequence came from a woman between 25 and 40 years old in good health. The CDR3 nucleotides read TGTGCCAGCAACCCGGGACTAGCGGGAAATGAGCAGTTCTTC. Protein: CASNPGLAGNEQFF.